These T cell receptor beta chains were read from a single sample in a study of OX40 agonist ivuxolimab in advanced cancers. Assay: immunoSEQ multiplex PCR; the TCRdb copy retains only in-frame clones and omits some. This table holds under 90,000 clones, 75% to 90% found once. Specimen: CD4+ or CD8+ T cells sorted from blood, collected in a trial of the OX40 agonist ivuxolimab. These receptor sequences come from an adult with an advanced solid tumor such as melanoma, head and neck, liver or kidney cancer. CDR3s include the opening cysteine and the closing phenylalanine or tryptophan. The order of the fields is J gene, D gene, V gene, clone size, CDR3 protein, CDR3 DNA. D genes are given only for firm matches. Clone size is not always given. Where it is, it says once, few, many or a class for expanded clones.

j_call: TRBJ1-2; d_call: TRBD1; v_call: TRBV28; clone_size: NA; cdr3_aa: CASSAGGNYGYTF; cdr3_nt: TGTGCCAGCAGTGCAGGGGGCAACTATGGCTACACCTTC
j_call: TRBJ1-3; d_call: TRBD1; v_call: TRBV5-1; clone_size: NA; cdr3_aa: CASRADRGAGNTIYF; cdr3_nt: TGCGCCAGCAGGGCGGACAGGGGGGCTGGAAACACCATATATTTT
j_call: TRBJ1-1; d_call: TRBD1; v_call: TRBV19; clone_size: NA; cdr3_aa: CASSIPLTGWRRAEAFF; cdr3_nt: TGTGCCAGTAGTATTCCCCTGACAGGGTGGAGGAGGGCTGAAGCTTTCTTT
j_call: TRBJ1-2; d_call: NA; v_call: TRBV11-1; clone_size: NA; cdr3_aa: CASSHNGDGYTF; cdr3_nt: TGTGCCAGCAGCCATAACGGGGATGGCTACACCTTC
j_call: TRBJ2-3; d_call: NA; v_call: TRBV19; clone_size: once; cdr3_aa: CASSTGQRNPTDTQYF; cdr3_nt: TGTGCCAGTAGCACAGGACAGAGGAATCCCACAGATACGCAGTATTTT
j_call: TRBJ2-7; d_call: TRBD2; v_call: TRBV23-1; clone_size: NA; cdr3_aa: CASSGGRRTSGRAEQYF; cdr3_nt: TGCGCCAGCAGTGGGGGACGCCGGACTAGCGGGAGAGCCGAGCAGTACTTC
j_call: TRBJ2-3; d_call: TRBD2; v_call: TRBV7-9; clone_size: NA; cdr3_aa: CASSLETSSGSADTQYF; cdr3_nt: TGTGCCAGCAGCTTAGAAACCTCTAGCGGGAGTGCAGATACGCAGTATTTT
j_call: TRBJ2-3; d_call: TRBD1; v_call: TRBV29-1; clone_size: NA; cdr3_aa: CSSTGKFTDTQYF; cdr3_nt: TGCAGCTCGACAGGGAAATTCACAGATACGCAGTATTTT
j_call: TRBJ2-1; d_call: NA; v_call: TRBV6-6; clone_size: NA; cdr3_aa: CASSDGIRVQNEQFF; cdr3_nt: TGTGCCAGCAGCGACGGTATCAGGGTCCAGAATGAGCAGTTCTTC
j_call: TRBJ2-3; d_call: TRBD2; v_call: TRBV5-4; clone_size: few; cdr3_aa: CASSPPAGSGGGGTQYF; cdr3_nt: TGTGCCAGCAGCCCGCCTGCCGGGAGCGGGGGTGGAGGTACGCAGTATTTT
j_call: TRBJ1-5; d_call: NA; v_call: TRBV21-1; clone_size: NA; cdr3_aa: CASSRGSLGFKHNQPQHF; cdr3_nt: TGTGCCAGCAGCAGGGGCAGCCTAGGGTTCAAACACAATCAGCCCCAGCATTTT
j_call: TRBJ2-5; d_call: NA; v_call: TRBV9; clone_size: NA; cdr3_aa: CASSVAGRILGGETQYF; cdr3_nt: TGTGCCAGCAGCGTAGCGGGCCGAATCTTGGGGGGAGAGACCCAGTACTTC
j_call: TRBJ2-1; d_call: NA; v_call: TRBV15; clone_size: NA; cdr3_aa: CATSRVSGGSSYNEQFF; cdr3_nt: TGTGCCACCAGCAGAGTCTCCGGCGGAAGCTCCTACAATGAGCAGTTCTTC
j_call: TRBJ1-2; d_call: NA; v_call: TRBV19; clone_size: NA; cdr3_aa: CASSITGTQNYGYTF; cdr3_nt: TGTGCCAGTAGTATAACCGGGACCCAGAACTATGGCTACACCTTC
j_call: TRBJ2-3; d_call: TRBD2; v_call: TRBV7-9; clone_size: NA; cdr3_aa: CASSLGAGVKDTQYF; cdr3_nt: TGTGCCAGCAGCTTAGGTGCGGGGGTTAAAGATACGCAGTATTTT
j_call: TRBJ1-1; d_call: NA; v_call: TRBV6-5; clone_size: NA; cdr3_aa: CAIWVNTEAFF; cdr3_nt: TGTGCCATCTGGGTGAACACTGAAGCTTTCTTT
j_call: TRBJ1-2; d_call: TRBD1; v_call: TRBV7-8; clone_size: NA; cdr3_aa: CASSLGQAGVYGYTF; cdr3_nt: TGTGCCAGCAGCTTGGGACAGGCCGGAGTCTATGGCTACACCTTC
j_call: TRBJ1-1; d_call: NA; v_call: TRBV10-3; clone_size: NA; cdr3_aa: CAISESTDTEAFF; cdr3_nt: TGTGCCATCAGTGAGTCTACAGATACTGAAGCTTTCTTT
j_call: TRBJ1-6; d_call: TRBD1; v_call: TRBV9; clone_size: NA; cdr3_aa: CASSVTRTGNSPLHF; cdr3_nt: TGTGCCAGCAGCGTTACCAGGACAGGGAATTCACCCCTCCACTTT
j_call: TRBJ1-2; d_call: NA; v_call: TRBV18; clone_size: NA; cdr3_aa: CASSLLQDFGYGYTF; cdr3_nt: TGTGCCAGCTCACTACTTCAGGATTTCGGCTATGGCTACACCTTC
j_call: TRBJ2-1; d_call: NA; v_call: TRBV6-6; clone_size: NA; cdr3_aa: CASTLQGDEQFF; cdr3_nt: TGTGCCAGCACCCTACAGGGCGATGAGCAGTTCTTC
j_call: TRBJ1-1; d_call: NA; v_call: TRBV7-3; clone_size: NA; cdr3_aa: CASSLTSANTEAFF; cdr3_nt: TGTGCCAGCAGCTTAACGTCCGCGAACACTGAAGCTTTCTTT
j_call: TRBJ2-1; d_call: NA; v_call: TRBV6-1; clone_size: NA; cdr3_aa: CASSVDYISEQFF; cdr3_nt: TGTGCCAGCAGTGTTGACTATATCAGTGAGCAGTTCTTC
j_call: TRBJ2-7; d_call: NA; v_call: TRBV28; clone_size: NA; cdr3_aa: CASSLPGTPSYEQYF; cdr3_nt: TGTGCCAGCAGTTTACCTGGGACACCTTCCTACGAGCAGTACTTC
j_call: TRBJ2-6; d_call: NA; v_call: TRBV5-1; clone_size: NA; cdr3_aa: CASTLLPSGANVLTF; cdr3_nt: TGCGCCAGCACCCTATTGCCCTCTGGGGCCAACGTCCTGACTTTC
j_call: TRBJ2-1; d_call: TRBD2; v_call: TRBV30; clone_size: NA; cdr3_aa: CAWSEGGRAFYNEQFF; cdr3_nt: TGTGCCTGGAGTGAGGGCGGGAGGGCCTTTTATAATGAGCAGTTCTTC
j_call: TRBJ1-1; d_call: NA; v_call: TRBV4-2; clone_size: once; cdr3_aa: CASSRDGSLSEAFF; cdr3_nt: TGTGCCAGCAGCCGCGACGGGAGCCTAAGTGAAGCTTTCTTT
j_call: TRBJ1-4; d_call: NA; v_call: TRBV18; clone_size: NA; cdr3_aa: CASSPPGADSEKLFF; cdr3_nt: TGTGCCAGCTCACCTCCCGGGGCGGATAGTGAAAAACTGTTTTTT
j_call: TRBJ1-4; d_call: NA; v_call: TRBV9; clone_size: once; cdr3_aa: CASSVKEEGKLFF; cdr3_nt: TGTGCCAGCAGCGTTAAAGAGGAAGGAAAACTGTTTTTT
j_call: TRBJ2-2; d_call: NA; v_call: TRBV7-3; clone_size: few; cdr3_aa: CASRPGQNTGELFF; cdr3_nt: TGTGCCAGCAGACCGGGACAGAACACCGGGGAGCTGTTTTTT
j_call: TRBJ2-3; d_call: NA; v_call: TRBV10-3; clone_size: NA; cdr3_aa: CATSGSGTTDTQYF; cdr3_nt: TGTGCCACCTCGGGTTCGGGTACGACAGATACGCAGTATTTT
j_call: TRBJ2-7; d_call: NA; v_call: TRBV6-1; clone_size: NA; cdr3_aa: CASTRDASYEQYF; cdr3_nt: TGTGCCAGCACTAGGGACGCCTCCTACGAGCAGTACTTC
j_call: TRBJ1-1; d_call: TRBD1; v_call: TRBV15; clone_size: NA; cdr3_aa: CATGQGQDTEAFF; cdr3_nt: TGTGCCACCGGACAGGGACAGGACACTGAAGCTTTCTTT
j_call: TRBJ2-1; d_call: TRBD2; v_call: TRBV19; clone_size: NA; cdr3_aa: CASSHSGGSGSTFYNEQFF; cdr3_nt: TGTGCCAGTTCTCACTCGGGGGGTAGCGGGAGTACTTTCTACAATGAGCAGTTCTTC
j_call: TRBJ1-1; d_call: NA; v_call: TRBV9; clone_size: NA; cdr3_aa: CASSTQPRTVLNPRSEAFF; cdr3_nt: TGTGCCAGCAGCACCCAACCCAGGACAGTCCTTAATCCTCGTAGTGAAGCTTTCTTT